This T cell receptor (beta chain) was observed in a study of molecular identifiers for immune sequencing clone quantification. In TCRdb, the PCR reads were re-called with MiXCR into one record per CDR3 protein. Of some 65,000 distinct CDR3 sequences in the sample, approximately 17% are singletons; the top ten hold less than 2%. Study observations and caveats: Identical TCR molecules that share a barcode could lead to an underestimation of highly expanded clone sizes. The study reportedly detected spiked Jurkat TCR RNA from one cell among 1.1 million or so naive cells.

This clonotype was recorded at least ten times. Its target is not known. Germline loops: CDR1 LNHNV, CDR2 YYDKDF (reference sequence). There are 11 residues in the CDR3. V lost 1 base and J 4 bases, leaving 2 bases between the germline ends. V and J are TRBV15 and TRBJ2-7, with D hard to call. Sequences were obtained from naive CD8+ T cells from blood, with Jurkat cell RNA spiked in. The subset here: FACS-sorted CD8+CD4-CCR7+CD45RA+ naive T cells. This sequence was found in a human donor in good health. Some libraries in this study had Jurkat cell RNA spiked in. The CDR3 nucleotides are TGTGCCACCAGCAGAGGGTACGAGCAGTACTTC. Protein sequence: CATSRGYEQYF.